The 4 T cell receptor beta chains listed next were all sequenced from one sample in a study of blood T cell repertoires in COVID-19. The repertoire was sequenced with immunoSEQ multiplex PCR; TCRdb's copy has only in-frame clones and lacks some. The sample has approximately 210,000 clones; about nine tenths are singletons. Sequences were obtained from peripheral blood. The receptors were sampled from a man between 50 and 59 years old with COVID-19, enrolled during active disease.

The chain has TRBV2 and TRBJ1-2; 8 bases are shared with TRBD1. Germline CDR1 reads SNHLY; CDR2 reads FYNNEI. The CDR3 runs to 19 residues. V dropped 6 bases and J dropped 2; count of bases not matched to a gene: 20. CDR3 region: CASSKSGGRGPRLNYGYTF. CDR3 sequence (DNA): TGTGCCAGCAGCAAGTCAGGGGGCCGTGGCCCCCGCTTAAACTATGGCTACACCTTC.

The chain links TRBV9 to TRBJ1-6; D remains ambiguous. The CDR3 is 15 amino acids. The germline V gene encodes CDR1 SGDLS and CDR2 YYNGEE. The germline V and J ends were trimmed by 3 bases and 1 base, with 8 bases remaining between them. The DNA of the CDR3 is TGTGCCAGCAGCGCCGCGGGGTCCTATAATTCACCCCTCCACTTT. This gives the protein CASSAAGSYNSPLHF.

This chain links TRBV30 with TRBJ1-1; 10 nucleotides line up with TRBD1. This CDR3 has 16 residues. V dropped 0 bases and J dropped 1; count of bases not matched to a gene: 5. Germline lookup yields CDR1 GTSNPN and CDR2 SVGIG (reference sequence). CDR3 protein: CAWSVGTGVGNTEAFF. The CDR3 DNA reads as TGTGCCTGGAGTGTGGGGACAGGGGTCGGGAACACTGAAGCTTTCTTT.

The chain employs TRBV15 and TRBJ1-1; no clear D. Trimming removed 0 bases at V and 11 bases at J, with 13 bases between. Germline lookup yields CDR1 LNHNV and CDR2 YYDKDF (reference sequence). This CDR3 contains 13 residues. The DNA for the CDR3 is TGTGCCACCAGCAGAGATCAGCACACGGGGGCTTTCTTT. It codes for CATSRDQHTGAFF.